The clone carrying this TCR beta chain was observed at least ten times. Its antigen is currently unknown. The record originates from a study of T cells after posttransplantation cyclophosphamide. The study's findings and limits: Donor-recipient repertoire similarity was low at 1-2 months, rising over year one. Blood and skin or GI T cell repertoires showed limited TRB overlap. Recipient CMV seropositivity and CMV reactivation strongly tracked TRB clonality.

A marrow graft followed busulfan-fludarabine conditioning, with cyclophosphamide on days +3 and +4. Profiled with immunoSEQ multiplex PCR; TCRdb holds only in-frame clones, not every one. The sample gives about 25,000 clones, none seen only once, and the top ten clones hold 1.5% to 2%. V lost 6 bases and J lost 0; bases outside the gene matches: 13. Looked up from germline, CDR1 is MDHEN and CDR2 is SYDVKM. The CDR3 has 17 amino acids. The specimen comprised PBMCs, sampled after allogeneic stem cell transplant with posttransplant cyclophosphamide. The J gene is TRBJ2-7, the V gene TRBV28; TRBD2 matches at 8 bases. The TCR was taken from a young adult male patient who received an allogeneic stem cell transplant from a related donor, was CMV-positive, and had no GVHD. Some T cells here may be from the graft donor. The CDR3 is CASRGTHGGGSSYEQYF. In DNA, the CDR3 is TGTGCCAGCAGGGGTACCCACGGGGGGGGCAGCTCCTACGAGCAGTACTTC.